This T cell receptor (beta chain) appears in the sequencing data of a study of T-cell reconstitution after alpha-beta-depleted transplantation in children. Study results and caveats: Several hundred expanded graft clones reportedly were the source of alpha-beta T cells about two months after transplant. Surviving recipient T cells and thymic progenitors produced the high day-60 TCRbeta diversity seen in some patients. Newly generated T cells supplied most T-cell counts and diversity one year post-transplant.

Details on this clonotype: What it binds is unknown.

The ends lost 4 bases at V and 2 bases at J; junction bases unmatched: 6. There are 15 residues in the CDR3. Germline-derived CDR1 and CDR2 are LGHNA and YNFKEQ. Unique molecular identifiers were incorporated into the prepared TCRbeta library. TCRdb called the PCR reads again in MiXCR, with one record for every CDR3 protein. The data contain some 830,000 distinct CDR3 sequences, roughly 15% of them singletons. The rearrangement uses TRBV4-2 and TRBJ2-7, with TRBD2 matching over 9 bases. This specimen consisted of PBMCs, mostly from graft donor cells, obtained 360 days after TCRalphabeta/CD19-depleted stem cell transplant. The clonotype originates from a male patient younger than 18 who had a stem cell transplant for acute lymphoblastic leukemia, so the T cells may come from the graft donor. The CDR3 loop is CASSRQIAGAYEQYF. DNA of the CDR3: TGTGCCAGCAGCCGGCAAATAGCGGGGGCCTACGAGCAGTACTTC.